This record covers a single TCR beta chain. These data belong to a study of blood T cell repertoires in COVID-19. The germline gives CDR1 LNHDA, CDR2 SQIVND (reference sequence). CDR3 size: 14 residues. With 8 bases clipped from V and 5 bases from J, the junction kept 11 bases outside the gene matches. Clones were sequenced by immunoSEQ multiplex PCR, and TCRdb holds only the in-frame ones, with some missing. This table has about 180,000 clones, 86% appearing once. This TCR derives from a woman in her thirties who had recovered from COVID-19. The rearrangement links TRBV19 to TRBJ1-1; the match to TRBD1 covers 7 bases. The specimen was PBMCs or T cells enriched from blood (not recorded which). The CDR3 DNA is TGTGCCAGTGTCACAGGGGCGAGGGGGACTGAAGCTTTCTTT. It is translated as CASVTGARGTEAFF.